The clone carrying this T cell receptor beta chain was detected ten times or more. Its target is unknown. These data belong to a study of CD8+CD57+ T cells in acquired aplastic anemia. There are 16 residues in the CDR3. Trimming cost V 4 bases and J 4 bases; bases outside gene matches: 9. Germline CDR1 MNHEY, CDR2 SVGAGI. The template used for profiling TCR beta VDJ and CDR3 was genomic DNA. TCRdb passed the reads through MiXCR, listing each CDR3 protein once. The sample records under 350,000 distinct CDR3 sequences, under 60% being singletons. Findings and limits, study-wide: Any difference that existed in CD8+ Simpson's diversity between patients and controls was not significant. A set of about 28 CD8+ CDR3 sequences was shared between patients and controls, and these sequences appeared highly expressed in patients.

Patients sequenced had flow cytometry evidence of CD8+CD57+ cell expansion. Each of the patients presented with severe acquired aplastic anemia. By the time of blood sampling, patients had still received no therapy. The origin of this receptor is a human donor with aplastic anemia. The rearrangement uses TRBV6-5 and TRBJ2-3, with TRBD1 matching 9 bases. Sequenced material: sorted CD4+, CD8+, or CD8+CD57+ T cells (not recorded which) from PBMCs. For the CDR3, the DNA is TGTGCCAGCAGTTTCACAGGGGGCGTTGGCGCAGATACGCAGTATTTT. Translating it yields CASSFTGGVGADTQYF.